The sequence of this T cell receptor beta chain was determined in a study of neurological immune-mediated disorders. Findings and caveats of the study: No expanded-clone CDR3 amino acid sequence recurred across subjects, suggesting private TCR-beta repertoires.

MiXCR was run by TCRdb on the 5' RACE reads, yielding one entry per CDR3 protein. The table has roughly 23,000 distinct CDR3 sequences, 10% seen once. CDR3 length: 13 residues. In germline, CDR1 is SQVTM, CDR2 ANQGSEA. With 3 bases clipped from V and 5 bases from J, the junction kept 5 bases outside the gene matches. This clonotype was counted at least ten times. What it binds is not known. The V gene is TRBV29-1, the J gene TRBJ1-2; 8 bases are a match to TRBD1. This clonotype was sampled from a woman aged 55-75 years with HTLV-1-associated myelopathy (HAM/TSP). Sequences were obtained from PBMCs. CDR3 amino acids: CSVDTGQGYGYTF. In nucleotides, the CDR3 is TGCAGCGTTGACACCGGACAGGGTTATGGCTACACCTTC.